A selection of T cell receptor beta chains follows, all from one sample in a study of blood T cell repertoires in COVID-19. Profiling relied on immunoSEQ multiplex PCR, and the TCRdb table lists in-frame clones only, not all of them. This table holds about 260,000 clones, 90% found once. Material: PBMCs or T cells enriched from blood (not recorded which). These receptors came from a woman in her thirties with acute COVID-19. Both conserved end residues are part of each CDR3. Fields, in order: CDR3 protein, CDR3 DNA, J gene, V gene, D gene, clone size. A D gene is named only where the DNA matches it firmly. Some rows mark clone size as missing; the rest say once, few, many or name a class of expanded clone.

CASRPLTSSGNTIYF,TGTGCCAGCAGACCCCTTACCAGCTCTGGAAACACCATATATTTT,TRBJ1-3,TRBV2,-,-
CASSPRQDSYGYTF,TGTGCCAGCAGCCCACGGCAGGACTCTTATGGCTACACCTTC,TRBJ1-2,TRBV11-1,-,-
CASGRGLAGGTNTGELFF,TGCGCCAGCGGCCGCGGACTAGCGGGAGGGACGAACACCGGGGAGCTGTTTTTT,TRBJ2-2,TRBV5-1,TRBD2,-
CASSSWEARANNEQFF,TGTGCCAGCAGTTCCTGGGAAGCCAGGGCAAACAATGAGCAGTTCTTC,TRBJ2-1,TRBV27,-,once
CASSDYNQPQHF,TGTGCCAGCAGTGACTACAATCAGCCCCAGCATTTT,TRBJ1-5,TRBV25-1,-,-
CASSELAGDAYEQYF,TGTGCCAGCAGTGAACTAGCGGGAGACGCCTACGAGCAGTACTTC,TRBJ2-7,TRBV6-1,TRBD2,-
CASSITVNTEAFF,TGTGCCAGTAGTATTACGGTGAACACTGAAGCTTTCTTT,TRBJ1-1,TRBV19,-,-
CASSPDLRPYEQYF,TGTGCCAGCAGCCCAGATCTGAGGCCTTACGAGCAGTACTTC,TRBJ2-7,TRBV7-2,-,-
CASSQDFETSGRAQFF,TGCGCCAGCAGCCAAGATTTTGAGACTAGCGGGAGGGCTCAGTTCTTC,TRBJ2-1,TRBV4-1,TRBD2,-
CASSQEKGVYQPQHF,TGCGCCAGCAGCCAAGAAAAAGGGGTTTATCAGCCCCAGCATTTT,TRBJ1-5,TRBV4-1,-,-
CASSDGTDVREKLFF,TGTGCCAGCAGTGATGGGACAGACGTTAGGGAAAAACTGTTTTTT,TRBJ1-4,TRBV7-9,TRBD1,-